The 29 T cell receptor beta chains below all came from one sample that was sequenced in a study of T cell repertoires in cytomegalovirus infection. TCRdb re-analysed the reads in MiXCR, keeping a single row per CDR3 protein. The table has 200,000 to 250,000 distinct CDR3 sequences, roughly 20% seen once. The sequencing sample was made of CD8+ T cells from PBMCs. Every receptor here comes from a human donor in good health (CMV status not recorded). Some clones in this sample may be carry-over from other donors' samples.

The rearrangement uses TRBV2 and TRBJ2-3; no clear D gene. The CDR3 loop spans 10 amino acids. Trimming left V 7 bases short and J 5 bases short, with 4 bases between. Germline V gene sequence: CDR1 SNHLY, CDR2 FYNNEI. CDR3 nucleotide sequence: TGTGCCAGCAACGGAGATACGCAGTATTTT. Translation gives CASNGDTQYF.

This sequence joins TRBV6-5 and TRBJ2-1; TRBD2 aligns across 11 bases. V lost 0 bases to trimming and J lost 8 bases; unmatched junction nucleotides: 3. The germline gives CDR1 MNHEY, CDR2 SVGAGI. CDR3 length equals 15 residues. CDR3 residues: CASSYSLAGGYEQFF. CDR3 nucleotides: TGTGCCAGCAGTTACTCCCTAGCGGGGGGATATGAGCAGTTCTTC.

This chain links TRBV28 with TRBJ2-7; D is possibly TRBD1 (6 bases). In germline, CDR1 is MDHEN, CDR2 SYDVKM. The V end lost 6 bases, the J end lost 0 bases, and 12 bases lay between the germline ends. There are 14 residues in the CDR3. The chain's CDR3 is CASRGAAISYEQYF. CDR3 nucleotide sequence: TGTGCCAGCAGGGGGGCGGCCATCTCCTACGAGCAGTACTTC.

As DNA, the CDR3 is TGCAGCGCCCTGGCCCAGGGATGGGCAGATACGCAGTATTTT. Its translation: CSALAQGWADTQYF. The chain joins TRBV29-1 to TRBJ2-3, with a tentative D call TRBD1 (5 bases). This CDR3 region has 14 residues. Trimming cost V 7 bases and J 4 bases, with 18 bases left between them. Germline values: CDR1 SQVTM, CDR2 ANQGSEA.

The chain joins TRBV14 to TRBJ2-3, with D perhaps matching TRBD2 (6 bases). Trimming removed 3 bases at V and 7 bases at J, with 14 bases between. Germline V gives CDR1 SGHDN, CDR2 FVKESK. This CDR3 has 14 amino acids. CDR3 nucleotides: TGTGCCAGCAGCCACGTTCCGGGAGTCAATACGCAGTATTTT. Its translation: CASSHVPGVNTQYF. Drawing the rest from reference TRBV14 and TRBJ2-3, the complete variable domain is EAGVTQFPSHSVIEKGQTVTLRCDPISGHDNLYWYRRVMGKEIKFLLHFVKESKQDESGMPNNRFLAERTGGTYSTLKVQPAELEDSGVYFCASSHVPGVNTQYFGPGTRLTVL.

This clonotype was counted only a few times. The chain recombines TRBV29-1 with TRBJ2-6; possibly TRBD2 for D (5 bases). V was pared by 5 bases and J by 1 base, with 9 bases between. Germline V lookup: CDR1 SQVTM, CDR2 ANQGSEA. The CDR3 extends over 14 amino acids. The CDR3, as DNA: TGCAGCGTTAGAGGGTTGTCTGGGGCCAACGTCCTGACTTTC. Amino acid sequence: CSVRGLSGANVLTF. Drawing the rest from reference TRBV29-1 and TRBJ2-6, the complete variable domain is SAVISQKPSRDICQRGTSLTIQCQVDSQVTMMFWYRQQPGQSLTLIATANQGSEATYESGFVIDKFPISRPNLTFSTLTVSNMSPEDSSIYLCSVRGLSGANVLTFGAGSRLTVL.

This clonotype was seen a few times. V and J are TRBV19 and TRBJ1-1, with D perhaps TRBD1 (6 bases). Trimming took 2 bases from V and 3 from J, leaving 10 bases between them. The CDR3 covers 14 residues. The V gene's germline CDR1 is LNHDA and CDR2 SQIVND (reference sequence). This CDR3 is CASSILTGYTEAFF. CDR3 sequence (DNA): TGTGCCAGTAGTATACTAACAGGGTACACTGAAGCTTTCTTT.

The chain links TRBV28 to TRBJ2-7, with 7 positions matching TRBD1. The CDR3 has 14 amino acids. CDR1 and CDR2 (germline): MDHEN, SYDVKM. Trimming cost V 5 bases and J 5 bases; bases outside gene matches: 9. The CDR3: CASSPPGGFDEQYF. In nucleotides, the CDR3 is TGTGCCAGCAGTCCTCCAGGGGGATTCGACGAGCAGTACTTC.

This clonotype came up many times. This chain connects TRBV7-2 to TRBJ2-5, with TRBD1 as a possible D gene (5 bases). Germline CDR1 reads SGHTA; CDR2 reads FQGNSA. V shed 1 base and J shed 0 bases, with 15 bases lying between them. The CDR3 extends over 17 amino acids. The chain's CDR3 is CASSLEPAGFNQETQYF. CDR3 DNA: TGTGCCAGCAGCTTAGAACCGGCAGGGTTTAACCAAGAGACCCAGTACTTC.

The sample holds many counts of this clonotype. The CDR3 region is CASSLRVTEAFF. DNA for the CDR3: TGTGCCAGCAGTTTAAGGGTGACTGAAGCTTTCTTT. The chain recombines TRBV28 with TRBJ1-1; D unclear. Germline values: CDR1 MDHEN, CDR2 SYDVKM. The CDR3 has 12 residues. Deletions cut 2 bases from V and 5 bases from J, with 6 bases between.

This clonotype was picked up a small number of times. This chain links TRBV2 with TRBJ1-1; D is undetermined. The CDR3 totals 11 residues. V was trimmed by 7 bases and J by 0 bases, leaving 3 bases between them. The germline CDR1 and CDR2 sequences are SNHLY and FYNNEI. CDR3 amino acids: CASNLNTEAFF. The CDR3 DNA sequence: TGTGCCAGCAACCTGAACACTGAAGCTTTCTTT.

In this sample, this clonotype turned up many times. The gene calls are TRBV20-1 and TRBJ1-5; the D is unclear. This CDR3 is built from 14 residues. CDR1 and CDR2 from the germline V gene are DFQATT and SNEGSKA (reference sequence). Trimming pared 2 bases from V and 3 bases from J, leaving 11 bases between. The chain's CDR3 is CSARHGKVNQPQHF. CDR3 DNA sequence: TGCAGTGCTAGACACGGCAAGGTCAATCAGCCCCAGCATTTT.

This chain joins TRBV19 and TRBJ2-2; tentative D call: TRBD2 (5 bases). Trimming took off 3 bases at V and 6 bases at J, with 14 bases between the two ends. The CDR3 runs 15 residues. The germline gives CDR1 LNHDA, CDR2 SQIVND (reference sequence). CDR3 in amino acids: CASSMEEGSAGELFF. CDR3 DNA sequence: TGTGCCAGTAGTATGGAAGAGGGCAGCGCCGGGGAGCTGTTTTTT.

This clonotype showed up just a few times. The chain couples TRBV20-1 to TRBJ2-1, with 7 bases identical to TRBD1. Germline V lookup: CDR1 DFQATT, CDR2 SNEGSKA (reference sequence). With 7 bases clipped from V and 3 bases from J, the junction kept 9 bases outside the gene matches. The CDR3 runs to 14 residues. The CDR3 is CSVPDRDHYNEQFF. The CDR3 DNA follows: TGCAGTGTTCCCGACAGGGACCACTACAATGAGCAGTTCTTC.

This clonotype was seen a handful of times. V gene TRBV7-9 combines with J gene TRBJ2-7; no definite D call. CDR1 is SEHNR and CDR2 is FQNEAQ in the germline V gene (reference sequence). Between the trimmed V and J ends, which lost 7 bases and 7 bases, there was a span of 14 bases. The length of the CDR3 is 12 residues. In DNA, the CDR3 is TGTGCCAGCAACCACGAGTTCGGGGAGCAGTACTTC. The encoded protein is CASNHEFGEQYF.

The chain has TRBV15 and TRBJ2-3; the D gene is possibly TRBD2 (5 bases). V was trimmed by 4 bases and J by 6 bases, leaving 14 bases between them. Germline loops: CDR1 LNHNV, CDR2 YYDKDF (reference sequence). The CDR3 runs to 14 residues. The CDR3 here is CATSITLGGDTQYF. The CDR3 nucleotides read TGTGCCACCAGCATTACCCTCGGAGGCGATACGCAGTATTTT.

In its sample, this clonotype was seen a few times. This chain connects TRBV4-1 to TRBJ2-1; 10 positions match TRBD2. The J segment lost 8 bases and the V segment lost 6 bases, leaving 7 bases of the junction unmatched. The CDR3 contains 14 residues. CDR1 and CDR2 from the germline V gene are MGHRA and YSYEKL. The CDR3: CASSRGLAYDEQFF. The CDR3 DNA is TGCGCCAGCAGTCGGGGACTAGCGTACGATGAGCAGTTCTTC.

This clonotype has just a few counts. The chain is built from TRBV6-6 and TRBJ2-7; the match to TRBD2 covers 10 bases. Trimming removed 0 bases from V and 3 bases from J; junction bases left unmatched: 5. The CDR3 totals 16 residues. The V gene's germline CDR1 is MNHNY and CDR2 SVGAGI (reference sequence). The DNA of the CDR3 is TGTGCCAGCAGTTACTCGGCTAGCGGGGGAGTCTACGAGCAGTACTTC. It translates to CASSYSASGGVYEQYF.

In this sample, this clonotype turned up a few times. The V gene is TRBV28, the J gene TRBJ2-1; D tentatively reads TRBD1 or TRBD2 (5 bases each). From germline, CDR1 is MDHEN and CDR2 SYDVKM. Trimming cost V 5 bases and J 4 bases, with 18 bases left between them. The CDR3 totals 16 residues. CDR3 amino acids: CASSPRPGPTYNEQFF. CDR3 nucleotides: TGTGCCAGCAGTCCTCGGCCGGGGCCGACGTACAATGAGCAGTTCTTC. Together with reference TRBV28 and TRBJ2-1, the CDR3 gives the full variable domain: DVKVTQSSRYLVKRTGEKVFLECVQDMDHENMFWYRQDPGLGLRLIYFSYDVKMKEKGDIPEGYSVSREKKERFSLILESASTNQTSMYLCASSPRPGPTYNEQFFGPGTRLTVL.

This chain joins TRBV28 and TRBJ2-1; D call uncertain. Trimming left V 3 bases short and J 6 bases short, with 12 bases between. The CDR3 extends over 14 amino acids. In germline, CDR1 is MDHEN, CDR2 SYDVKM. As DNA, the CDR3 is TGTGCCAGCAGTTTCCGGGCTTCATCCAATGAGCAGTTCTTC. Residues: CASSFRASSNEQFF.

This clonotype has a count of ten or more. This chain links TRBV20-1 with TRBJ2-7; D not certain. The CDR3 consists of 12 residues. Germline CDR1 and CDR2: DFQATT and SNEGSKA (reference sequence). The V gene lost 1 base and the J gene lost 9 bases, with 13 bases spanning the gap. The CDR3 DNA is TGCAGTGCTAGAGGGCTCGGGCTGACGCAGTACTTC. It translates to CSARGLGLTQYF.

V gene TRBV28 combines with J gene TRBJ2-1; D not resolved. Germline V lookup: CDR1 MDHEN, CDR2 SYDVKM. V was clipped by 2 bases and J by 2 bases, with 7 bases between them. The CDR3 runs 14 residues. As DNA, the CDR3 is TGTGCCAGCAGTTTACATGGTGCCTACAATGAGCAGTTCTTC. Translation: CASSLHGAYNEQFF.

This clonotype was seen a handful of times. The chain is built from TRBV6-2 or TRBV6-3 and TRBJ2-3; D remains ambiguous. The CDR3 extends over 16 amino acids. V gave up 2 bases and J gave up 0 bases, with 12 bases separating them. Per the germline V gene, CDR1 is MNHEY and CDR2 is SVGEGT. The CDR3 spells CASSYDSGPSTDTQYF. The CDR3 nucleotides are TGTGCCAGCAGTTACGATTCCGGGCCTAGCACAGATACGCAGTATTTT.

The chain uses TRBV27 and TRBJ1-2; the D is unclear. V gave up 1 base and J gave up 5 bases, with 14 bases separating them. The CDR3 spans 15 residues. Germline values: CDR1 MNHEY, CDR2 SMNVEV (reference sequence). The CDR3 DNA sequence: TGTGCCAGCAGTTTATTTGGCAGCCCCGTTTATGGCTACACCTTC. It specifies CASSLFGSPVYGYTF.

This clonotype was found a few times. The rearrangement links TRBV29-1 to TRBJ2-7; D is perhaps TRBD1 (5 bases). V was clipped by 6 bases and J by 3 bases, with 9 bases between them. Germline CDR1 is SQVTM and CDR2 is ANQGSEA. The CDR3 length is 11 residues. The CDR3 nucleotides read TGCAGCGTCCACCAGGGCTACGAGCAGTACTTC. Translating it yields CSVHQGYEQYF.

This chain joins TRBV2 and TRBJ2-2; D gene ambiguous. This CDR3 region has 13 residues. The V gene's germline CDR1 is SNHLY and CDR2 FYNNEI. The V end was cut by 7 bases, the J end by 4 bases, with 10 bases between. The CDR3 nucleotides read TGTGCCAGCACTACAGAGTTCACCGGGGAGCTGTTTTTT. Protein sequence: CASTTEFTGELFF.

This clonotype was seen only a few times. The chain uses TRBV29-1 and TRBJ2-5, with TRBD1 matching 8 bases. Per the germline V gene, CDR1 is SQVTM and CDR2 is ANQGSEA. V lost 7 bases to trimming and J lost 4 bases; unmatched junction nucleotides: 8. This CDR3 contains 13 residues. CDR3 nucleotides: TGCAGCGCCCACCCCGGGACAGGAGAGACCCAGTACTTC. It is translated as CSAHPGTGETQYF.

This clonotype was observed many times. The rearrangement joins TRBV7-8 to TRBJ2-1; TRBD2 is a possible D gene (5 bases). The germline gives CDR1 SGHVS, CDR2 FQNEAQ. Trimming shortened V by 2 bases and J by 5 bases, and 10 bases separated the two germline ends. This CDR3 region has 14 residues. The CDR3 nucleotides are TGTGCCAGCAGCTTAAGACGGGGAAACAATGAGCAGTTCTTC. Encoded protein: CASSLRRGNNEQFF.

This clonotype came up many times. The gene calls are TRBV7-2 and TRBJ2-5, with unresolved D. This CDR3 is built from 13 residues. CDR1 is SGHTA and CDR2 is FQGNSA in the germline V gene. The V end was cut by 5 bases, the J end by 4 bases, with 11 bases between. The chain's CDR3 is CASSPIRLETQYF. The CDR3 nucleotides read TGTGCCAGCAGCCCAATCCGCTTAGAGACCCAGTACTTC.